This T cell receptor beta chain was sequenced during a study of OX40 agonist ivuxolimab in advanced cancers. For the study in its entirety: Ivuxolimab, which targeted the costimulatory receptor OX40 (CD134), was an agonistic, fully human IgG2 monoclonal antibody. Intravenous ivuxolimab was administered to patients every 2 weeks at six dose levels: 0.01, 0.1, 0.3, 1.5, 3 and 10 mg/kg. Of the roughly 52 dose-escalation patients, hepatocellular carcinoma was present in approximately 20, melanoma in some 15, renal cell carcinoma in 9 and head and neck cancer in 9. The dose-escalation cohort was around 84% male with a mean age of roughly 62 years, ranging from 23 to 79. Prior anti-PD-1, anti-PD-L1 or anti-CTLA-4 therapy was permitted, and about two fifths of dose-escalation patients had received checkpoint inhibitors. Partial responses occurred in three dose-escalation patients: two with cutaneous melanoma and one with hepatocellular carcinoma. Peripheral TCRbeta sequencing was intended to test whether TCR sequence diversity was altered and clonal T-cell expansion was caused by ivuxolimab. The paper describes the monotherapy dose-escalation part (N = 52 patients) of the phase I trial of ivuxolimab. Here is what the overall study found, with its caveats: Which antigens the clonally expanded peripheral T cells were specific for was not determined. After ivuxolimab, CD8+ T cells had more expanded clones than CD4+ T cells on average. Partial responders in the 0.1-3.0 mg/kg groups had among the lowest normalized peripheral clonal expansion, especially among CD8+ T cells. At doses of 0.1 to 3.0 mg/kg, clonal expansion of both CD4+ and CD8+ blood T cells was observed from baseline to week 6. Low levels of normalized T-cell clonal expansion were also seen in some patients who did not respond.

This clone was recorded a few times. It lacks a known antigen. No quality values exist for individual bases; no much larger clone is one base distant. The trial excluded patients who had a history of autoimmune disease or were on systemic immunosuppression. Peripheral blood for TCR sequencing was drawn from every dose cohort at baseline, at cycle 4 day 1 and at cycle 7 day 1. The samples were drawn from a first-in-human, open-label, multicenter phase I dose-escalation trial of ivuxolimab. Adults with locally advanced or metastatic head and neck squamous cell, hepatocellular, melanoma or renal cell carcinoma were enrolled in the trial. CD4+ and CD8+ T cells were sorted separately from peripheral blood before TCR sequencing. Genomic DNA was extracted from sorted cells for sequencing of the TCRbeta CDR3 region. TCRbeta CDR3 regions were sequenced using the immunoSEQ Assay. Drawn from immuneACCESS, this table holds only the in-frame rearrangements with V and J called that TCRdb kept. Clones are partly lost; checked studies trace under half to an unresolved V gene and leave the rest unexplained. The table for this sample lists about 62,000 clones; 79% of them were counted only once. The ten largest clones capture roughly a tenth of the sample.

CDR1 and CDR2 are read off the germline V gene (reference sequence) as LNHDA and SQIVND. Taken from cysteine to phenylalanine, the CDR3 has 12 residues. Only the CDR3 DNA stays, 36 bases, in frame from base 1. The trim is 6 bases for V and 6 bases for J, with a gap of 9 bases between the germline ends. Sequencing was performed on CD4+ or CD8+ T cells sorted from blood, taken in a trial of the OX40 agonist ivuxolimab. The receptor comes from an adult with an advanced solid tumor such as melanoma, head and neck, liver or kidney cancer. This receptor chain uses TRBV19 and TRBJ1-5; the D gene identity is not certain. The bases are TGTGCCAGTAGCTTATATGGTCAGCCCCAGCATTTT. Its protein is CASSLYGQPQHF.